The clone carrying this TCR beta chain appeared a few times. Its antigen is as yet unknown. Any patient presenting with uncontrolled infection, other autoimmune disease, pregnancy or lactation was left out. This sample was taken from a study of T cells in Graves' hyperthyroidism and ophthalmopathy. Whole-study results and caveats: Ophthalmopathy was separated from stable hyperthyroidism by a 13 V-J model. Among thyroid clonotypes expanded above 0.001, most also appeared in blood.

RNA transcripts served as the template for amplifying TCR beta CDR3 regions. In the first-round RT-PCR of the TCR CDR3, the HTBI primer set was used. A single record per CDR3 protein comes from TCRdb applying MiXCR to the multiplex PCR reads. This sample has hundreds of thousands of distinct CDR3 sequences; more than 45% occur once, and the top ten carry about 7.8%. The CDR3 consists of 14 residues. The V gene's germline CDR1 is SGHTA and CDR2 FQGNSA. V lost 3 bases, J lost 1 base, and 9 bases lay in between. The chain recombines TRBV7-2 with TRBJ1-1, with D unresolved. The sequenced sample consisted of peripheral blood or thyroid tissue (not recorded which). The sequence derives from a woman in her late teens or twenties with Graves' hyperthyroidism. The CDR3 protein is CASSFYGSNTEAFF. Written as DNA, the CDR3 is TGTGCCAGCAGCTTTTATGGATCGAACACTGAAGCTTTCTTT.